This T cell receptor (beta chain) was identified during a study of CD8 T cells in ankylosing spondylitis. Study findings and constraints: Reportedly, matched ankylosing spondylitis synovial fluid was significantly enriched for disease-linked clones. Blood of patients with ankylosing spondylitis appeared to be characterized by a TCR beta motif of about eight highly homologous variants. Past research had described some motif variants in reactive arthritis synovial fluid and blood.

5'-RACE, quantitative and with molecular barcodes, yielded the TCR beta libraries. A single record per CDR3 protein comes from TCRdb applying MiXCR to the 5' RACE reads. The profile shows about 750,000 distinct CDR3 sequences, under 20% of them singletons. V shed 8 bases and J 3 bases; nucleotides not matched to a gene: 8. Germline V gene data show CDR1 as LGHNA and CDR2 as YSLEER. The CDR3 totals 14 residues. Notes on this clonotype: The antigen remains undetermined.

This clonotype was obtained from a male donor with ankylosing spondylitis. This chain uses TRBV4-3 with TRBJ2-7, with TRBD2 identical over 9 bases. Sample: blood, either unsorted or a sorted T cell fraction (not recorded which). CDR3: CASEVASGNYEQYF. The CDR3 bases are TGCGCCAGCGAGGTGGCTAGCGGGAACTACGAGCAGTACTTC.